The following is a T cell receptor (beta chain) sequence with its context. Its antigen is currently unknown. The data were produced by immunoSEQ multiplex PCR, yet TCRdb's version contains in-frame clones alone and is incomplete. The table has 1.6 million or so clones, approximately 98.5% seen once. This entry belongs to a study of shared clonotypes between healthy human individuals. Findings of the study overall: Specimens sampled were limited to blood, with tissue repertoires likely differing.

From germline, CDR1 is KGHSH and CDR2 LQKENI. The junction had 7 bases not matched to a gene; V was cut back by 4 bases and J by 6 bases. The length of the CDR3 is 14 residues. The chain has TRBV18 and TRBJ2-7; TRBD1 matches 9 bases. The clonotype originates from a man aged 30 to 39 in good health. Material: naive CD4+ T cells sorted from blood. The subset was: CD45RA+ positively selected. In DNA, the CDR3 is TGTGCCAGCTCACTATTACAGGGGGCGGGCGAGCAGTACTTC. Translating gives CASSLLQGAGEQYF.